One and the same sample provided the 4 T cell receptor beta chains below, sequenced in a study of blood T cell repertoires in COVID-19. Sequencing was performed with immunoSEQ multiplex PCR; in TCRdb, only in-frame clones are kept and a portion is missing. The sample contains about 150,000 clones, roughly four fifths of which appear only once. Input material: peripheral blood. The receptor source for this set is a human donor with acute or convalescent COVID-19. The donor label of this sample is uncertain.

The rearrangement joins TRBV2 to TRBJ1-1; 10 nucleotides match TRBD1. With 6 bases clipped from V and 4 bases from J, the junction kept 5 bases outside the gene matches. Per the germline V gene, CDR1 is SNHLY and CDR2 is FYNNEI. The CDR3 length is 14 residues. CDR3 sequence reads: CASRKTGGGTEAFF. The CDR3 DNA reads TGTGCCAGCAGGAAGACAGGGGGCGGCACTGAAGCTTTCTTT.

This clone has only a few counts. V and J are TRBV24-1 and TRBJ2-5; D possibly corresponds to TRBD1 (6 bases). Deletions cut 7 bases from V and 5 bases from J, with 16 bases between. CDR3 length: 14 residues. Germline V gene data show CDR1 as KGHDR and CDR2 as SFDVKD. The CDR3 DNA is TGTGCCACCAGCGAGGATGGGGGCTCGGAGACCCAGTACTTC. This encodes CATSEDGGSETQYF.

The chain is built from TRBV4-1 and TRBJ1-6; 11 nucleotides line up with TRBD1. After removal of 4 bases from V and 6 bases from J, the junction contained 8 bases not matched to a gene. This CDR3 comprises 17 residues. Germline lookup yields CDR1 MGHRA and CDR2 YSYEKL. The CDR3 sequence is CASSPQQGTGGNSPLHF. CDR3 coding DNA: TGCGCCAGCAGCCCGCAGCAGGGGACAGGGGGTAATTCACCCCTCCACTTT.

This chain connects TRBV6-4 to TRBJ1-2; D may be TRBD1 (6 bases). This CDR3 spans 16 amino acids. V lost 8 bases to trimming and J lost 5 bases, with 24 bases between them. Germline values: CDR1 MRHNA, CDR2 SNTAGT. CDR3 sequence (DNA): TGTGCCAGCGCCCCAAGCCCCGACAGGCCCTGGTATGGCTACACCTTC. It is translated as CASAPSPDRPWYGYTF.